This T cell receptor beta chain was obtained from a study of neurological immune-mediated disorders. Sample time point: longitudinal time-point 3. Individuals who volunteered at a blood bank located in Maryland, USA, made up the group of healthy controls. From the 5' RACE reads, TCRdb called clonotypes with MiXCR, one entry per CDR3 protein. The sample records 40,000 or so distinct CDR3 sequences, 13% being singletons. There are many counts of this clonotype. The sample was PBMCs. The source of this sequence is a man between 25 and 39 years old in good health.

The CDR3 region is CASSLGTTSYEQYF. The CDR3 DNA follows: TGCGCCAGCAGCTTGGGGACGACATCTTACGAGCAGTACTTC. The chain combines TRBV5-1 with TRBJ2-7; D is uncertain. The CDR3 is 14 amino acids. Germline CDR1 is SGHRS and CDR2 is YFSETQ. The germline V and J ends were trimmed by 0 bases and 4 bases, with 11 bases remaining between them.